This T cell receptor beta chain derives from a study of T-cell memory formation after mild COVID-19. The germline gives CDR1 ENHRY, CDR2 SYGVKD. V lost 11 bases to trimming and J lost 8 bases; unmatched junction nucleotides: 4. The CDR3 is 13 residues long. A single record per CDR3 protein comes from TCRdb applying MiXCR to the 5' RACE reads. Altogether some 350,000 distinct CDR3 sequences are present, 13% being singletons, with the ten largest covering 20% to 25%. The V and J genes are TRBV10-3 and TRBJ2-1; 15 bases are a match to TRBD2. The specimen sequenced was PBMCs or a T cell subset sorted from them (not recorded which). The sequence was collected from a man aged 18 to 30 who had mild COVID-19 (a few samples of this study predate the infection). Cell type and time point are not known. CDR3 nucleotide sequence: TGTGCCGCGGGACTAGCGGGGGGCGATGAGCAGTTCTTC. It encodes CAAGLAGGDEQFF.